The clone carrying this T cell receptor (beta chain) has at least ten counts. Its antigen is as yet unknown. The sample comes from a study of T cells in Graves' hyperthyroidism and ophthalmopathy. Study-level findings and limits: Peripheral blood also featured most of the thyroid clonotypes expanded above 0.001.

This CDR3 is built from 14 residues. CDR1 and CDR2 from the germline V gene are SNHLY and FYNNEI. The ends were cut back, 4 bases at V and 4 bases at J, with 13 bases in the middle. From RNA transcripts, TCR beta CDR3 regions were amplified. The TCR CDR3 was amplified in a first-round RT-PCR using the HTBI primer set. One entry per CDR3 protein results from TCRdb running MiXCR on the multiplex PCR reads. The sample has about 510,000 distinct CDR3 sequences, approximately 48% seen once. This clonotype was sampled from an adult woman with Graves' disease, either hyperthyroidism or ophthalmopathy (not recorded which). Sequenced: peripheral blood or thyroid tissue (not recorded which). The chain employs TRBV2 and TRBJ2-5; D is possibly TRBD1 (6 bases). The CDR3 here is CASSVYKGGETQYF. DNA of the CDR3: TGTGCCAGCAGTGTGTATAAAGGGGGAGAGACCCAGTACTTC.